These 30 T cell receptor beta chains came from one sample sequenced in a study of spatial heterogeneity in lung cancer. Sample time point: sample taken at primary tumor resection. TCRdb passed the 5' RACE reads through MiXCR, listing each CDR3 protein once. This sample carries over 50,000 distinct CDR3 sequences, 6.3% of them seen once, and the ten largest clones take about 15%. The sample in question was PBMCs, obtained at surgery. The receptors were gathered from a female donor with early-stage non-small cell lung cancer.

The CDR3 nucleotides read TGTGCCAGCAGTGCCAGCAGGGCCTACGAGCAGTACTTC. Residues: CASSASRAYEQYF. The V and J genes are TRBV6-1 and TRBJ2-7, with a possible D match to TRBD1 (5 bases). The CDR3 is 13 amino acids. The V end was cut by 4 bases, the J end by 2 bases, with 9 bases between. The germline CDR1 and CDR2 sequences are MNHNS and SASEGT.

Concerning this clonotype itself: Given a much more abundant clone one base away, this may be a read error. The chain couples TRBV11-3 to TRBJ2-2, with D perhaps matching TRBD1 (6 bases). The germline V gene encodes CDR1 SGHNT and CDR2 YENEEA. V lost 5 bases, J lost 6 bases, and 10 bases lay in between. The CDR3 covers 13 residues. The CDR3 DNA reads TGTGCCAGCAGCCCTACAGGGTCCGGGGAGCTGTTTTTT. Its protein is CASSPTGSGELFF.

This clonotype was picked up a small number of times. The chain has TRBV7-9 and TRBJ1-3; D unresolved. Looked up from germline, CDR1 is SEHNR and CDR2 is FQNEAQ (reference sequence). This CDR3 has 18 residues. Trimming pared 2 bases from V and 8 bases from J, leaving 25 bases between. CDR3 nucleotide sequence: TGTGCCAGCAGCTTACCGTGGACCGCTTTTTGGGGAGGAGACACCATATATTTT. Translation: CASSLPWTAFWGGDTIYF.

This clonotype was recorded many times. CDR3 amino acids: CASSLEGGQGRYEQYF. The CDR3 DNA reads as TGTGCCAGCAGCTTAGAAGGGGGACAGGGAAGATACGAGCAGTACTTC. The chain uses TRBV11-3 and TRBJ2-7; 9 bases align to TRBD1. This CDR3 has 16 amino acids. Germline CDR1 SGHNT, CDR2 YENEEA. Trimming cost V 0 bases and J 4 bases; bases outside gene matches: 7.

This clonotype was counted a few times. V gene TRBV7-2 combines with J gene TRBJ1-1; tentatively, D is TRBD1 (5 bases). The CDR3 extends over 13 amino acids. The germline V gene has CDR1 SGHTA and CDR2 FQGNSA. V shed 3 bases and J shed 8 bases, with 13 bases lying between them. The CDR3 spells CASSLQRRDEAFF. Here the CDR3 DNA reads TGTGCCAGCAGCTTGCAACGACGGGACGAAGCTTTCTTT.

This clonotype has a count of ten or more. This sequence joins TRBV12-3 or TRBV12-4 and TRBJ2-3, with a tentative D call TRBD2 (5 bases). With 3 bases removed from V and 6 bases from J, the gap between germline ends came to 16 bases. This CDR3 has 15 amino acids. CDR3 bases: TGTGCCAGCAGTTTTTTGGGAGCGGCAGCCGATACGCAGTATTTT. Its translation: CASSFLGAAADTQYF.

This clonotype was observed at least ten times. The V gene is TRBV20-1, the J gene TRBJ2-3, with 10 bases that match TRBD2. V was pared by 6 bases and J by 2 bases, with 8 bases of the junction left unmatched. Germline values: CDR1 DFQATT, CDR2 SNEGSKA (reference sequence). There are 15 residues in the CDR3. In DNA, the CDR3 is TGCAGTGCCCCCCCAACTAGCGGGATCACAGATACGCAGTATTTT. Residues: CSAPPTSGITDTQYF.

This clonotype was counted many times. J is TRBJ1-1 and V is TRBV5-1; D gene ambiguous. The CDR3 length is 15 residues. The V and J ends lost 4 bases and 0 bases respectively, with 13 bases between them. Per the germline V gene, CDR1 is SGHRS and CDR2 is YFSETQ. The CDR3 spells CASSPRSQLNTEAFF. In nucleotides, the CDR3 is TGCGCCAGCAGCCCCCGGAGCCAACTGAACACTGAAGCTTTCTTT.

This clonotype was recorded many times. DNA for the CDR3: TGCGCCAGCAGCGGGACCGGGACCTACTCCTACGAGCAGTACTTC. It yields the protein CASSGTGTYSYEQYF. This chain joins TRBV5-1 and TRBJ2-7, with D perhaps matching TRBD1 or TRBD2 (5 bases each). Trimming left V 4 bases short and J 0 bases short, with 14 bases between. Germline lookup yields CDR1 SGHRS and CDR2 YFSETQ. The CDR3 runs to 15 residues. Full variable domain (outside the CDR3, taken from reference TRBV5-1 and TRBJ2-7): KAGVTQTPRYLIKTRGQQVTLSCSPISGHRSVSWYQQTPGQGLQFLFEYFSETQRNKGNFPGRFSGRQFSNSRSEMNVSTLELGDSALYLCASSGTGTYSYEQYFGPGTRLTVT.

In this sample, this clonotype turned up a few times. This rearrangement joins TRBV11-2 to TRBJ1-2; tentatively, D is TRBD1 (6 bases). This CDR3 has 14 amino acids. From germline, CDR1 is SGHAT and CDR2 FQNNGV. V lost 2 bases and J lost 4, with 11 bases in between. Here the CDR3 reads CASSLSGEGYGYTF. The CDR3 DNA follows: TGTGCCAGCAGCTTATCAGGGGAGGGCTATGGCTACACCTTC. Filled out from reference TRBV11-2 and TRBJ1-2, the complete variable domain reads EAGVAQSPRYKIIEKRQSVAFWCNPISGHATLYWYQQILGQGPKLLIQFQNNGVVDDSQLPKDRFSAERLKGVDSTLKIQPAKLEDSAVYLCASSLSGEGYGYTFGSGTRLTVV.

Only a few counts were recorded for this clonotype. The chain carries TRBV2 and TRBJ2-2, with 12 bases fitting TRBD2. Per germline, CDR1 SNHLY and CDR2 FYNNEI. J gave up 5 bases and V 4 bases, and 5 bases lay outside the gene matches. The CDR3 length is 16 residues. The CDR3 sequence is CASSALAGGQTGELFF. CDR3 bases: TGTGCCAGCAGTGCCCTAGCGGGGGGGCAAACCGGGGAGCTGTTTTTT.

The chain recombines TRBV4-1 with TRBJ1-2, with a weak D call TRBD1 (5 bases). This CDR3 spans 16 amino acids. Germline CDR1 reads MGHRA; CDR2 reads YSYEKL. The V gene lost 0 bases and the J gene lost 4 bases, with 15 bases spanning the gap. The CDR3 here is CASSQEGSGIGYGYTF. The CDR3 DNA sequence: TGCGCCAGCAGCCAAGAGGGGTCAGGGATTGGCTATGGCTACACCTTC.

The V and J genes are TRBV18 and TRBJ2-1; D gene uncertain. Germline V lookup: CDR1 KGHSH, CDR2 LQKENI. This CDR3 is built from 15 residues. The germline V and J ends were trimmed by 3 bases and 1 base, with 10 bases remaining between them. The CDR3 spells CASSPSTASYNEQFF. CDR3 sequence (DNA): TGTGCCAGCTCACCCTCCACAGCTTCCTACAATGAGCAGTTCTTC.

This clonotype has a count of ten or more. The chain couples TRBV19 to TRBJ1-1; unclear D gene. With 7 bases removed from V and 6 bases from J, the gap between germline ends came to 12 bases. Germline CDR1 and CDR2: LNHDA and SQIVND (reference sequence). The CDR3 is 12 residues long. CDR3 DNA: TGTGCCAGTACCCCGGACGGATCTGAAGCTTTCTTT. It yields the protein CASTPDGSEAFF.

This clonotype was recorded a few times. This chain uses TRBV20-1 with TRBJ1-5; the D gene is possibly TRBD1 (6 bases). The CDR3 spans 13 residues. Germline V gene sequence: CDR1 DFQATT, CDR2 SNEGSKA (reference sequence). V was pared by 5 bases and J by 2 bases, with 10 bases between. CDR3 sequence reads: CSAYSGGNQPQHF. The CDR3 nucleotides are TGCAGTGCTTATTCAGGGGGCAATCAGCCCCAGCATTTT.

This clonotype was detected only a few times. The V and J genes are TRBV5-1 and TRBJ2-2, with unresolved D. Germline values: CDR1 SGHRS, CDR2 YFSETQ. Trimming pared 0 bases from V and 0 bases from J, leaving 3 bases between. The CDR3 length is 14 residues. The CDR3 spells CASSLEPNTGELFF. DNA of the CDR3: TGCGCCAGCAGCTTGGAACCGAACACCGGGGAGCTGTTTTTT.

This clonotype was recorded a few times. This chain uses TRBV19 with TRBJ1-2; perhaps TRBD1 as D (6 bases). Germline V gene data show CDR1 as LNHDA and CDR2 as SQIVND (reference sequence). The length of the CDR3 is 14 residues. The germline V and J ends were trimmed by 6 bases and 6 bases, with 17 bases remaining between them. This CDR3 reads CASRKGGGSNGYTF. The CDR3 DNA reads as TGTGCCAGTAGAAAAGGAGGGGGGAGTAATGGCTACACCTTC.

This clonotype has at least ten counts. The V and J genes are TRBV7-9 and TRBJ1-2, with D uncertain. Germline lookup yields CDR1 SEHNR and CDR2 FQNEAQ (reference sequence). Trimming left V 2 bases short and J 6 bases short, with 7 bases between. This CDR3 has 12 amino acids. The CDR3 DNA sequence: TGTGCCAGCAGCTTATCCGGGGATGGCTACACCTTC. Translated, it gives CASSLSGDGYTF. Based on the CDR3 plus reference TRBV7-9 and TRBJ1-2, the full variable domain is DTGVSQNPRHKITKRGQNVTFRCDPISEHNRLYWYRQTLGQGPEFLTYFQNEAQLEKSRLLSDRFSAERPKGSFSTLEIQRTEQGDSAMYLCASSLSGDGYTFGSGTRLTVV.

Ten or more counts support this clonotype. This chain connects TRBV5-6 to TRBJ1-5, with D unclear. Germline V CDR1 and CDR2: SGHDT, YYEEEE. Trimming removed 3 bases at V and 3 bases at J, with 10 bases between. The CDR3 spans 14 residues. The CDR3 here is CASSYGWANQPQHF. Written as DNA, the CDR3 is TGTGCCAGCAGCTATGGGTGGGCCAATCAGCCCCAGCATTTT.

This clonotype was counted between two and nine times. The chain joins TRBV28 to TRBJ2-7, with D unclear. Germline CDR1 MDHEN, CDR2 SYDVKM. This CDR3 spans 12 amino acids. The V gene lost 5 bases and the J gene lost 0 bases, with 5 bases spanning the gap. CDR3 loop: CASSHDSYEQYV. CDR3 DNA: TGTGCCAGCAGTCACGACTCCTACGAGCAGTACGTC.

The CDR3 spells CASSLAAGSSYNEQFF. For the CDR3, the DNA is TGCGCCAGCAGCTTGGCCGCGGGGAGCTCCTACAATGAGCAGTTCTTC. The chain has TRBV5-1 and TRBJ2-1, with a possible D match to TRBD2 (6 bases). This CDR3 comprises 16 residues. Germline CDR1 SGHRS, CDR2 YFSETQ. Deletions cut 0 bases from V and 0 bases from J, with 10 bases between.

This clonotype was seen more than once but under ten times. The chain carries TRBV14 and TRBJ1-1, with a possible D match to TRBD1 (5 bases). Germline V gives CDR1 SGHDN, CDR2 FVKESK. This CDR3 has 13 amino acids. The V gene lost 4 bases and the J gene lost 6 bases, with 12 bases spanning the gap. DNA of the CDR3: TGTGCCAGCAGCCCTCAGCCGGGACCTGAAGCTTTCTTT. It encodes CASSPQPGPEAFF.

In its sample, this clonotype was seen many times. V and J are TRBV12-3 or TRBV12-4 and TRBJ2-7; D unclear. The CDR3 extends over 11 amino acids. V was pared by 5 bases and J by 4 bases, with 6 bases between. The DNA of the CDR3 is TGTGCCAGCAGTCCCGGATACGAGCAGTACTTC. This gives the protein CASSPGYEQYF.

This clonotype was recorded a few times. The genes are TRBV7-2 and TRBJ2-5; 12 bases agree with TRBD2. The ends lost 4 bases at V and 2 bases at J; junction bases unmatched: 14. The germline V gene has CDR1 SGHTA and CDR2 FQGNSA. The CDR3 loop spans 19 amino acids. CDR3 sequence reads: CASSYRLAGDPGGQETQYF. CDR3 in DNA: TGTGCCAGCAGCTACCGACTAGCGGGGGACCCCGGGGGGCAAGAGACCCAGTACTTC.

This clonotype was counted a few times. This chain connects TRBV12-3 or TRBV12-4 to TRBJ1-1, with D possibly matching TRBD1 (6 bases). V was clipped by 1 base and J by 0 bases, with 33 bases between them. The length of the CDR3 is 23 residues. The CDR3 DNA reads TGTGCCAGCAGTTTAGGTTTTTGGGATTTACCCATTACAGGGAGGCACATGAACACTGAAGCTTTCTTT. As protein: CASSLGFWDLPITGRHMNTEAFF.

This clonotype appeared many times. The chain uses TRBV9 and TRBJ2-3; D uncertain. Deletions cut 0 bases from V and 4 bases from J, with 3 bases between. Germline V gene sequence: CDR1 SGDLS, CDR2 YYNGEE. The CDR3 loop spans 12 amino acids. DNA of the CDR3: TGTGCCAGCAGCGTAGAATCAGATACGCAGTATTTT. Protein product: CASSVESDTQYF.

The chain links TRBV28 to TRBJ2-1, with TRBD2 as a possible D gene (5 bases). The germline gives CDR1 MDHEN, CDR2 SYDVKM. Trimming shortened V by 3 bases and J by 4 bases, and 13 bases separated the two germline ends. This CDR3 region has 15 residues. The CDR3 bases are TGTGCCAGCAGTTTGATGAAGGGAGATTACAATGAGCAGTTCTTC. Translated, it gives CASSLMKGDYNEQFF.

The chain recombines TRBV10-1 with TRBJ2-2, with a weak D call TRBD2 (5 bases). This CDR3 is built from 15 residues. The germline CDR1 and CDR2 sequences are WNHNN and SYGVQD (reference sequence). V was shortened by 4 bases and J by 6 bases, with 15 bases between the two germline ends. CDR3 coding DNA: TGCGCCAGCAGTGCGGGGATTCGGAGTTCCGGGGAGCTGTTTTTT. Its translation: CASSAGIRSSGELFF.

This clonotype was recorded many times. The gene calls are TRBV15 and TRBJ1-3, with D unclear. The CDR3 sequence is 19 residues long. Germline CDR1 is LNHNV and CDR2 is YYDKDF (reference sequence). V was clipped by 5 bases and J by 0 bases, with 23 bases between them. CDR3 nucleotides: TGTGCCACCAGCCTAAGCTTCCCCGGGAGATACAGCTCTGGAAACACCATATATTTT. Its protein product is CATSLSFPGRYSSGNTIYF.

Many counts were recorded for this clonotype. The chain uses TRBV6-5 and TRBJ1-5; tentatively, D is TRBD1 (6 bases). This CDR3 is 14 amino acids long. The ends were cut back, 2 bases at V and 4 bases at J, with 9 bases in the middle. CDR1 and CDR2 from the germline V gene are MNHEY and SVGAGI. CDR3 sequence reads: CASSYVQGNQPQHF. The CDR3 DNA reads as TGTGCCAGCAGTTACGTACAGGGAAATCAGCCCCAGCATTTT.